The table lists the clone carrying this T cell receptor (beta chain) with a count of one. The antigen is undetermined. Germline V gene sequence: CDR1 SNHLY, CDR2 FYNNEI. The CDR3 runs to 13 residues. With 6 bases clipped from V and 9 bases from J, the junction kept 5 bases outside the gene matches. TCRdb re-analysed the 5' RACE reads in MiXCR, keeping a single row per CDR3 protein. This table has roughly 350,000 distinct CDR3 sequences, approximately 8.7% appearing once. These data originate in a study of identical twins. Findings of the study overall: Cord blood beta clonotypes present at high abundance carried fewer insertions; no such pattern appeared in memory repertoires. Models underestimated out-of-frame TCR alpha sharing in monozygotic twins. The conclusions drew on cross-sectional statistical analysis instead of tracking the same donors.

The sample taken for sequencing was naive T cells sorted from blood. J is TRBJ2-1 and V is TRBV2; 10 bases agree with TRBD2. This clonotype was sampled from a woman between 45 and 60 years old in good health. In nucleotides, the CDR3 is TGTGCCAGCAGGGCTAGCGGGAGACGTGAGCAGTTCTTC. Translated, it gives CASRASGRREQFF.